A single sample is the source of the 23 T cell receptor beta chains below, sequenced in a study of blood T cell dynamics during melanoma immunotherapy. The time point denotes: week 3, after first cycle of checkpoint inhibitor. Measured with immunoSEQ multiplex PCR; TCRdb has only the in-frame clones, and not every one. The sample has approximately 11,000 clones; around 87% are singletons. Sequences were derived from blood, sampled from a patient treated with checkpoint blockade. The receptors were gathered from a human donor with melanoma.

The chain employs TRBV10-1 and TRBJ1-4, with TRBD1 as a possible D gene (5 bases). Germline CDR1 reads WNHNN; CDR2 reads SYGVQD (reference sequence). The CDR3 has 16 residues. V lost 5 bases to trimming and J lost 3 bases, with 16 bases between them. The CDR3 spells CASSRRGVEANEKLFF. CDR3 DNA sequence: TGCGCCAGCAGTCGAAGAGGGGTGGAAGCTAATGAAAAACTGTTTTTT.

The V call is TRBV5-5, the J call TRBJ1-2; D unclear. The V gene's germline CDR1 is SGHKS and CDR2 YYEKEE (reference sequence). The V end lost 3 bases, the J end lost 3 bases, and 9 bases lay between the germline ends. The CDR3 is 13 amino acids. Here the CDR3 DNA reads TGTGCCAGCAGCTGGGAAGGCGACTATGGCTACACCTTC. Translated, it gives CASSWEGDYGYTF.

The genes are TRBV27 and TRBJ2-7; 9 bases fit TRBD2. The CDR3 has 16 residues. Unmatched junction bases numbered 5, after V lost 0 bases and J lost 2 bases. Per germline, CDR1 MNHEY and CDR2 SMNVEV (reference sequence). CDR3 loop: CASSLSVLAGTYEQYF. CDR3 DNA: TGTGCCAGCAGTTTATCGGTCCTAGCGGGGACCTACGAGCAGTACTTC.

This rearrangement joins TRBV5-4 to TRBJ2-2, with 8 bases that match TRBD1. The germline CDR1 and CDR2 sequences are SGHNT and YYREEE (reference sequence). V trimming: 4 bases; J trimming: 2 bases; junction bases outside the gene matches: 7. This CDR3 contains 16 residues. This CDR3 reads CASSLGTGLNTGELFF. The CDR3 DNA reads as TGTGCCAGCAGCCTCGGGACAGGCCTTAACACCGGGGAGCTGTTTTTT.

The chain links TRBV19 to TRBJ1-1; D is possibly TRBD1 (5 bases). In germline, CDR1 is LNHDA, CDR2 SQIVND (reference sequence). The CDR3 totals 13 residues. The V end was cut by 6 bases, the J end by 2 bases, with 10 bases between. The CDR3 nucleotides read TGTGCCAGTAGCGGACAAAGAAACACTGAAGCTTTCTTT. Translated: CASSGQRNTEAFF.

Note on this clone: Other DNA sequences in this sample translate to the same CDR3. The rearrangement joins TRBV4-1 to TRBJ2-7; the match to TRBD1 covers 9 bases. The CDR3 has 14 amino acids. The germline V gene has CDR1 MGHRA and CDR2 YSYEKL. V dropped 4 bases and J dropped 4; count of bases not matched to a gene: 5. The CDR3 spells CASSRGTGMYEQYF. The CDR3 nucleotides are TGCGCCAGCAGCCGAGGGACAGGGATGTACGAGCAGTACTTC.

The rearrangement links TRBV19 to TRBJ1-5; D gene unclear. The germline CDR1 and CDR2 sequences are LNHDA and SQIVND (reference sequence). The V end lost 0 bases, the J end lost 3 bases, and 6 bases lay between the germline ends. CDR3 length equals 14 residues. The CDR3: CASSIEADNQPQHF. The CDR3 DNA follows: TGTGCCAGTAGTATAGAGGCAGACAATCAGCCCCAGCATTTT.

J is TRBJ2-1 and V is TRBV5-4; a possible D gene is TRBD1 (5 bases). The ends were cut back, 2 bases at V and 8 bases at J, with 17 bases in the middle. Germline CDR1 is SGHNT and CDR2 is YYREEE (reference sequence). CDR3 length: 15 residues. CDR3 sequence: CASSFPGPRSHEQFF. The CDR3 DNA is TGTGCCAGCAGCTTCCCAGGGCCTAGGTCCCATGAGCAGTTCTTC.

This clone was counted only a few times. The CDR3 DNA follows: TGTGCCAGTAGTATAGGGGACAGGTTAAGAAATTCACCCCTCCACTTT. This encodes CASSIGDRLRNSPLHF. V usage is TRBV19 and J usage is TRBJ1-6; 8 nucleotides line up with TRBD1. The junction had 6 bases not matched to a gene; V was cut back by 1 base and J by 7 bases. CDR1 LNHDA and CDR2 SQIVND come from the germline V gene (reference sequence). The CDR3 contains 16 residues.

This clone was seen a few times. The V and J genes are TRBV14 and TRBJ1-3, with D maybe TRBD1 (5 bases). This CDR3 contains 14 residues. The germline V gene encodes CDR1 SGHDN and CDR2 FVKESK. Deletions cut 4 bases from V and 4 bases from J, with 11 bases between. The CDR3 sequence: CASSPRADGNTIYF. The CDR3 DNA sequence: TGTGCCAGCAGCCCCAGGGCCGACGGAAACACCATATATTTT.

The chain has TRBV2 and TRBJ2-6; the match to TRBD1 covers 12 bases. This CDR3 comprises 17 residues. Germline-derived CDR1 and CDR2 are SNHLY and FYNNEI. The V and J ends lost 6 bases and 2 bases, in that order; junction bases with no gene match: 5. CDR3 bases: TGTGCCAGCAGGCAGGGACAGGGGGCCACTGGGGCCAACGTCCTGACTTTC. It yields the protein CASRQGQGATGANVLTF.

As DNA, the CDR3 is TGTGCCAGCAGCCAAGAGTTCGCAAAGTTCTTC. Protein sequence: CASSQEFAKFF. The chain recombines TRBV7-2 with TRBJ2-1; D unclear. Germline V gene lookup returns CDR1 SGHTA and CDR2 FQGNSA. There are 11 residues in the CDR3. The V end was cut by 5 bases, the J end by 14 bases, with 13 bases between. Variable domain in full (rest from reference TRBV7-2 and TRBJ2-1): GAGVSQSPSNKVTEKGKDVELRCDPISGHTALYWYRQSLGQGLEFLIYFQGNSAPDKSGLPSDRFSAERTGGSVSTLTIQRTQQEDSAVYLCASSQEFAKFFGPGTRLTVL.

The V gene is TRBV6-1, the J gene TRBJ1-1; D is uncertain. V shed 6 bases and J shed 1 base, with 9 bases lying between them. The CDR3 has 13 amino acids. Germline-derived CDR1 and CDR2 are MNHNS and SASEGT. CDR3: CASRRTGNTEAFF. CDR3 in DNA: TGTGCCAGCAGGAGGACTGGGAACACTGAAGCTTTCTTT.

The V call is TRBV18, the J call TRBJ2-5; D unclear. CDR3 length equals 12 residues. The V gene's germline CDR1 is KGHSH and CDR2 LQKENI. V was shortened by 2 bases and J by 7 bases, with 8 bases between the two germline ends. The CDR3: CASSPGPGTQYF. The CDR3 DNA is TGTGCCAGCTCACCAGGACCGGGGACCCAGTACTTC.

The chain recombines TRBV7-9 with TRBJ2-5; 11 bases are shared with TRBD2. This CDR3 is 15 amino acids long. The junction had 7 bases not matched to a gene; V was cut back by 5 bases and J by 5 bases. The germline gives CDR1 SEHNR, CDR2 FQNEAQ (reference sequence). This CDR3 is CASSLSGGAFETQYF. The CDR3 DNA reads as TGTGCCAGCAGCCTTAGCGGGGGGGCGTTTGAGACCCAGTACTTC. Full variable domain (remainder filled in from reference TRBV7-9 and TRBJ2-5): DTGVSQNPRHKITKRGQNVTFRCDPISEHNRLYWYRQTLGQGPEFLTYFQNEAQLEKSRLLSDRFSAERPKGSFSTLEIQRTEQGDSAMYLCASSLSGGAFETQYFGPGTRLLVL.

This rearrangement joins TRBV28 to TRBJ2-3; 11 bases line up with TRBD2. The CDR3 runs 16 residues. J lost 3 bases, V lost 5 bases, and 7 bases had no gene match. CDR1 and CDR2 from the germline V gene are MDHEN and SYDVKM. The CDR3 sequence is CASSPPLAGGTDTQYF. The CDR3 DNA is TGTGCCAGCAGTCCCCCCTTAGCGGGGGGGACAGATACGCAGTATTTT.

The rearrangement links TRBV6-1 to TRBJ2-2, with D possibly TRBD2 on 6 matching bases. The CDR3 loop spans 16 amino acids. Trimming took 2 bases from V and 3 from J, leaving 13 bases between them. CDR1 MNHNS and CDR2 SASEGT come from the germline V gene. CDR3 region: CASSERFREDTGELFF. In DNA, the CDR3 is TGTGCCAGCAGTGAACGGTTCAGGGAGGACACCGGGGAGCTGTTTTTT.

The rearrangement joins TRBV15 to TRBJ2-7; D gene unclear. Trimming took 0 bases from V and 2 from J, leaving 5 bases between them. The germline gives CDR1 LNHNV, CDR2 YYDKDF (reference sequence). This CDR3 is 13 amino acids long. The CDR3 bases are TGTGCCACCAGCAGAGAAGGGACCTACGAGCAGTACGTC. Encoded protein: CATSREGTYEQYV.

This clone was detected only a few times. The CDR3 region is CASSYGNTEAFF. DNA of the CDR3: TGTGCCAGTAGTTACGGGAACACTGAAGCTTTCTTT. The chain is built from TRBV19 and TRBJ1-1; D unresolved. Per germline, CDR1 LNHDA and CDR2 SQIVND (reference sequence). Trimming removed 5 bases from V and 1 base from J, with 5 bases in between. This CDR3 has 12 residues.

The CDR3 sequence is CASSWRQGEDTQYF. CDR3 in DNA: TGTGCCAGCAGCTGGAGACAGGGGGAAGATACGCAGTATTTT. V gene TRBV7-2 combines with J gene TRBJ2-3; TRBD1 matches at 9 bases. V gave up 4 bases and J gave up 5 bases; unmatched junction bases: 4. The germline V gene encodes CDR1 SGHTA and CDR2 FQGNSA. This CDR3 has 14 residues.

As for this clone: The junction shows a germline mismatch at one end, possibly a read error. V and J are TRBV7-7 and TRBJ2-5; D is undetermined. Germline lookup yields CDR1 SSHAT and CDR2 FNYEAQ (reference sequence). This CDR3 is built from 13 residues. In DNA, the CDR3 is TGTGCTAGCAGCCCCGGACCTAGGGAGACCCAGTACTTC. Translating gives CASSPGPRETQYF.

The chain couples TRBV9 to TRBJ2-7; D is possibly TRBD2 (6 bases). Trimming removed 0 bases from V and 3 bases from J, with 13 bases in between. The CDR3 sequence is 15 residues long. Per the germline V gene, CDR1 is SGDLS and CDR2 is YYNGEE. The CDR3: CASSVGSSGHYEQYF. DNA for the CDR3: TGTGCCAGCAGCGTAGGAAGTAGCGGACACTACGAGCAGTACTTC. Based on the CDR3 plus reference TRBV9 and TRBJ2-7, the full variable domain is DSGVTQTPKHLITATGQRVTLRCSPRSGDLSVYWYQQSLDQGLQFLIQYYNGEERAKGNILERFSAQQFPDLHSELNLSSLELGDSALYFCASSVGSSGHYEQYFGPGTRLTVT.

The V gene is TRBV5-5, the J gene TRBJ2-7; perhaps TRBD1 as D (6 bases). V shed 4 bases and J shed 3 bases, with 20 bases lying between them. Germline CDR1 is SGHKS and CDR2 is YYEKEE (reference sequence). The CDR3 length is 16 residues. CDR3 sequence: CASSRDTGTSGYEQYF. The DNA of the CDR3 is TGTGCCAGCAGCCGCGATACAGGGACCTCTGGCTACGAGCAGTACTTC.